One and the same sample provided the 5 T cell receptor beta chains below, sequenced in a study of T cell changes during pregnancy in multiple sclerosis. Sequencing was performed with immunoSEQ multiplex PCR; in TCRdb, only in-frame clones are kept and a portion is missing. The sample holds 70,000 or so clones; about nine tenths are singletons and the top ten take 0.29%. The sample consisted of CD4+ T cells from peripheral blood mononuclear cells, taken after pregnancy. The receptors originated from a female donor with multiple sclerosis, enrolled in a pregnancy study.

This chain uses TRBV10-3 with TRBJ2-5, with D perhaps TRBD1 (6 bases). Germline-derived CDR1 and CDR2 are ENHRY and SYGVKD. Trimming took 7 bases from V and 4 from J, leaving 13 bases between them. The CDR3 sequence is 13 residues long. In DNA, the CDR3 is TGTGCCATCAAGAGGATGGGGGCAGAGACCCAGTACTTC. This codes for CAIKRMGAETQYF.

This chain connects TRBV5-1 to TRBJ2-3; D might be TRBD2 (5 bases). Trimming shortened V by 1 base and J by 2 bases, and 11 bases separated the two germline ends. The CDR3 length is 15 residues. CDR1 and CDR2 (germline): SGHRS, YFSETQ. The CDR3 DNA sequence: TGCGCCAGCAGCTTGAGACGGGATCCCACAGATACGCAGTATTTT. Its protein product is CASSLRRDPTDTQYF.

The rearrangement links TRBV5-5 to TRBJ2-7, with a possible D match to TRBD2 (8 bases). The CDR3 has 17 residues. Trimming removed 4 bases at V and 0 bases at J, with 20 bases between. Germline V gene data show CDR1 as SGHKS and CDR2 as YYEKEE (reference sequence). DNA for the CDR3: TGTGCCAGCAGCACTTGGGACAGCGCGGGGGGCTCCTACGAGCAGTACTTC. This encodes CASSTWDSAGGSYEQYF.

J is TRBJ1-1 and V is TRBV19, with D perhaps TRBD1 (6 bases). Trimming removed 7 bases from V and 4 bases from J, with 16 bases in between. CDR1 is LNHDA and CDR2 is SQIVND in the germline V gene (reference sequence). This CDR3 is 14 amino acids long. In DNA form, the CDR3 reads TGTGCCAGTATCCCCGGGAGGGGGTTCACTGAAGCTTTCTTT. It yields the protein CASIPGRGFTEAFF.

For the CDR3, the DNA is TGTGCCAGCAGCCCTAGCCGGAGCTACGAGCAGTACTTC. Encoded protein: CASSPSRSYEQYF. The chain joins TRBV7-9 to TRBJ2-7; a possible D gene is TRBD2 (5 bases). CDR1 SEHNR and CDR2 FQNEAQ come from the germline V gene (reference sequence). This CDR3 region has 13 residues. Trimming took 5 bases from V and 3 from J, leaving 11 bases between them.